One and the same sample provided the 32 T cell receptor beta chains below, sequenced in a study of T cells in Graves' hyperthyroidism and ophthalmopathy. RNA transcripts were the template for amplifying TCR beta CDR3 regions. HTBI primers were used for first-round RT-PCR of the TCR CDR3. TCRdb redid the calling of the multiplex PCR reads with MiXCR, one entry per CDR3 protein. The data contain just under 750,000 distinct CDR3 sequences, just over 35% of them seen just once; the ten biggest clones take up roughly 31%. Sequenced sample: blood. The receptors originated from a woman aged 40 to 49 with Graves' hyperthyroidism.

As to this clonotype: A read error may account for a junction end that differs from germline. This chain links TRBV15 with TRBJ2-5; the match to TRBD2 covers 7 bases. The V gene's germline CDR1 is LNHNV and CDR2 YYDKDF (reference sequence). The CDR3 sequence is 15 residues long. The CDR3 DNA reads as TGTGCCACCAGCTTTAGGGCGGGAGATTCAGAGACCCAGAACTTC. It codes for CATSFRAGDSETQNF. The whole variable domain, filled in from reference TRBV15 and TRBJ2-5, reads DAMVIQNPRYQVTQFGKPVTLSCSQTLNHNVMYWYQQKSSQAPKLLFHYYDKDFNNEADTPDNFQSRRPNTSFCFLDIRSPGLGDTAMYLCATSFRAGDSETQNFGPGTRLLVL.

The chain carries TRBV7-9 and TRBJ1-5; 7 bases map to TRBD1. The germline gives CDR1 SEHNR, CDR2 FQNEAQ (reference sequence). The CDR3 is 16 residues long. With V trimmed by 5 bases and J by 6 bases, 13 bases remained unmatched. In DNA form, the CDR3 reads TGTGCCAGCAGCCGTTGGACGACAGGGAATGGTCAGCCCCAGCATTTT. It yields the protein CASSRWTTGNGQPQHF.

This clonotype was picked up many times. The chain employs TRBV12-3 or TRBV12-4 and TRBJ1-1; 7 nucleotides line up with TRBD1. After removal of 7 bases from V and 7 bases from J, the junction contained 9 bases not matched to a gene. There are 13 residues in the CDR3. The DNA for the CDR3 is TGTGCCAGCACCCCGACAGGGAATAGTGAAGCTTTCTTT. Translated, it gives CASTPTGNSEAFF.

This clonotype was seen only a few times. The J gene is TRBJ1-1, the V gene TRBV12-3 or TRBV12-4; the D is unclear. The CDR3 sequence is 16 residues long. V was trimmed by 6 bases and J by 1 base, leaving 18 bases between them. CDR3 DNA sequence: TGTGCCAGCAGCCAAGATGGAGGATACGAGAACACTGAAGCTTTCTTT. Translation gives CASSQDGGYENTEAFF.

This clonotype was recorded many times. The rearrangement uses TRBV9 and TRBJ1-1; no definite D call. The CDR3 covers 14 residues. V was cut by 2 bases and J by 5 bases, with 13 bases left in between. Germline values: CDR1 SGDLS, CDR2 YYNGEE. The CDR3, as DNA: TGTGCCAGCAGCGTGATTGAAGCTGGGACTGAAGCTTTCTTT. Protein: CASSVIEAGTEAFF.

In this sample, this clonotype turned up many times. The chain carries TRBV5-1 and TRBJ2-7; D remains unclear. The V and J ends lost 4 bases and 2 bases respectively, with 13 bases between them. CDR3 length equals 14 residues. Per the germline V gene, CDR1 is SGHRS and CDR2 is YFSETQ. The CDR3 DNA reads TGCGCCAGCAGCCAAGGCGGCTTAACCTACGAGCAGTACTTC. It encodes CASSQGGLTYEQYF.

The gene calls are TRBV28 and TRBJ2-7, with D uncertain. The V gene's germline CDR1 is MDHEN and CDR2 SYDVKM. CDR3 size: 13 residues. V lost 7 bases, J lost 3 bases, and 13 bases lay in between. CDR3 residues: CASTDPNNYEQYF. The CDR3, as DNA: TGTGCCAGCACCGACCCAAATAACTACGAGCAGTACTTC.

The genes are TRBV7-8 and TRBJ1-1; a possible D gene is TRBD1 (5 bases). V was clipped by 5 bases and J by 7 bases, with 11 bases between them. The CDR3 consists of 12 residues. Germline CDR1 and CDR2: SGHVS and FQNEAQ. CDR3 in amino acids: CASSPGDREAFF. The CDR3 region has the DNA TGTGCCAGCAGCCCTGGGGACCGTGAAGCTTTCTTT.

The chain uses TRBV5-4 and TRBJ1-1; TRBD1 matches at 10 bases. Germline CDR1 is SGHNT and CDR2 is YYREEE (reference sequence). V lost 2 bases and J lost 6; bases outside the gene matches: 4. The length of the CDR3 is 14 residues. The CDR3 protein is CASSFRDRGPEAFF. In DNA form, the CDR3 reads TGTGCCAGCAGCTTCCGGGACAGGGGACCTGAAGCTTTCTTT.

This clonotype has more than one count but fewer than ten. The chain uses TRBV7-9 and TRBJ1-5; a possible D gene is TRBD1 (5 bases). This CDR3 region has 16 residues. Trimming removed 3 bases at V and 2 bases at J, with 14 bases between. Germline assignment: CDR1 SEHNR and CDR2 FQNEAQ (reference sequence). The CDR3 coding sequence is TGTGCCAGCAGCTTTGGAGGGACGGACGGCAATCAGCCCCAGCATTTT. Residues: CASSFGGTDGNQPQHF. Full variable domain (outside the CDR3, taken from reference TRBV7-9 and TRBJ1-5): DTGVSQNPRHKITKRGQNVTFRCDPISEHNRLYWYRQTLGQGPEFLTYFQNEAQLEKSRLLSDRFSAERPKGSFSTLEIQRTEQGDSAMYLCASSFGGTDGNQPQHFGDGTRLSIL.

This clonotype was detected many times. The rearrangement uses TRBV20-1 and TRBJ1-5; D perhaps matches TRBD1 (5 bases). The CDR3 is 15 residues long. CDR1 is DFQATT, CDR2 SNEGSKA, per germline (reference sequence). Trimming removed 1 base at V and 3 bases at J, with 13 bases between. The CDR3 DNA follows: TGCAGTGCTAGAGCGGGGGGGGAGCCCAATCAGCCCCAGCATTTT. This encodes CSARAGGEPNQPQHF.

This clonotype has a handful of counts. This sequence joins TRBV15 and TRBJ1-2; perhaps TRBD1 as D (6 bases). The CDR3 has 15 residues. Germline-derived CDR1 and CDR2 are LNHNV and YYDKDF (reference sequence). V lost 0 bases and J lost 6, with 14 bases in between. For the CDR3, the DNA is TGTGCCACCAGCAGAGATCAGGGGTTCCTGCATGGCTACACCTTC. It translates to CATSRDQGFLHGYTF.

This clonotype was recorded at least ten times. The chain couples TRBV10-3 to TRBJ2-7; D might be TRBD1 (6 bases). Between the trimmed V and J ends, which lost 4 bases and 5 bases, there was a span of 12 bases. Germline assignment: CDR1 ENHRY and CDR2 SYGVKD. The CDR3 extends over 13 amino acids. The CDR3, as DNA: TGTGCCATCAGTGTATCACAGGGAAACGAGCAGTACTTC. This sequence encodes CAISVSQGNEQYF.

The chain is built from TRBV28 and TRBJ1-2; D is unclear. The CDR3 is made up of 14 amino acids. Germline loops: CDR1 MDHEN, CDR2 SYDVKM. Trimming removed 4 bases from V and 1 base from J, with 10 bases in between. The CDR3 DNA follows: TGTGCCAGCAGTTCGGCCGGGGTTAACTATGGCTACACCTTC. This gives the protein CASSSAGVNYGYTF.

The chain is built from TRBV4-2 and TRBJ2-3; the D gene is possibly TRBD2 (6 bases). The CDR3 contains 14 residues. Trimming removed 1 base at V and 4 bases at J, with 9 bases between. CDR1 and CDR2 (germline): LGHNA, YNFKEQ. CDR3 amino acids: CASSQGAGADTQYF. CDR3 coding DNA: TGTGCCAGCAGCCAAGGAGCGGGCGCAGATACGCAGTATTTT.

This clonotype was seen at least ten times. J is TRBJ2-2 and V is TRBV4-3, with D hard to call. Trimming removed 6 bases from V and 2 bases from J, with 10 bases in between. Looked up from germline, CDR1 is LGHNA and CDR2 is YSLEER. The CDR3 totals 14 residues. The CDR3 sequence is CASRPGPNTGELFF. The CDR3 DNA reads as TGCGCCAGCAGACCAGGACCAAACACCGGGGAGCTGTTTTTT.

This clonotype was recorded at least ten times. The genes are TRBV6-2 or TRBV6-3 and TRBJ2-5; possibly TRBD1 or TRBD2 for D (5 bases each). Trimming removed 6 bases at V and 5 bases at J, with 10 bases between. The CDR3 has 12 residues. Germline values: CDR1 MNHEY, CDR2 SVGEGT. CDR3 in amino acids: CASRAGSETQYF. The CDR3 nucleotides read TGTGCCAGCAGGGCAGGGAGCGAGACCCAGTACTTC.

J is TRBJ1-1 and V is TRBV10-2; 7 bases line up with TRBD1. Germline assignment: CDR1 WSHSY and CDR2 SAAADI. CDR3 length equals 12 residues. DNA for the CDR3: TGCAGCCGACAGGGCCGGGGCACTGAAGCTTTCTTT. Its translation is CSRQGRGTEAFF.

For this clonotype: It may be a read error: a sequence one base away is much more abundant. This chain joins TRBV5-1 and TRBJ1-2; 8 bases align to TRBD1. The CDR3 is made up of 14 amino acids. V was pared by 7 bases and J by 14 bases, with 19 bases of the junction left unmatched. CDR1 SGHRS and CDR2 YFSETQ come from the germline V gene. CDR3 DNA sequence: TGCGCCAGCTCAACCGGGACAGGAACGTATGAGAATACCTTC. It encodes CASSTGTGTYENTF.

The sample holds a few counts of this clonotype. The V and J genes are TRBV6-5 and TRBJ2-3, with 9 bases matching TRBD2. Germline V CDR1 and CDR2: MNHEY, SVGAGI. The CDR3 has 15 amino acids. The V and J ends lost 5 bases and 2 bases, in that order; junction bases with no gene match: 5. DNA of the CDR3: TGTGCCAGCAGTACCGGCGGGGGGGACACAGATACGCAGTATTTT. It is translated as CASSTGGGDTDTQYF.

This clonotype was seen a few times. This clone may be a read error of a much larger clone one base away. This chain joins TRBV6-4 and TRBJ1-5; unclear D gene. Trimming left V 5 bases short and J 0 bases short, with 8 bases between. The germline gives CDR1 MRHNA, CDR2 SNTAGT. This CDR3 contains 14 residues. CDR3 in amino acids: CASSSVHSNQPQHF. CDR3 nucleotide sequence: TGTGCCAGCAGTTCAGTCCATAGCAATCAGCCCCAGCATTTT.

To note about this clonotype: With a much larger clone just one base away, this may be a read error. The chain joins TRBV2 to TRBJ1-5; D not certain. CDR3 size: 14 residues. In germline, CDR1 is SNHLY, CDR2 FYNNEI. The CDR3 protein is CASSDKGSSQPQHF. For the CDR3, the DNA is TGTGCCAGCAGTGATAAAGGAAGCAGTCAGCCCCAGCATTTT.

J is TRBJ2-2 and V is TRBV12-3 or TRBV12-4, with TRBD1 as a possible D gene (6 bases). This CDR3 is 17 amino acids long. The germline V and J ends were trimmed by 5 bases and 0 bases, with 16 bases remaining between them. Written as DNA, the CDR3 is TGTGCCAGCAGTCGTCCCGGGACAAGTACGAACACCGGGGAGCTGTTTTTT. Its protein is CASSRPGTSTNTGELFF.

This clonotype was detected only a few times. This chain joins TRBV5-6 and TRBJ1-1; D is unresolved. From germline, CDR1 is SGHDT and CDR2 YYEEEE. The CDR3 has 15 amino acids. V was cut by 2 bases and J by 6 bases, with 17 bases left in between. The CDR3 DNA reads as TGTGCCAGCAGCTTTGGTTATTTGGGTCTCGCTGAAGCTTTCTTT. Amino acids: CASSFGYLGLAEAFF.

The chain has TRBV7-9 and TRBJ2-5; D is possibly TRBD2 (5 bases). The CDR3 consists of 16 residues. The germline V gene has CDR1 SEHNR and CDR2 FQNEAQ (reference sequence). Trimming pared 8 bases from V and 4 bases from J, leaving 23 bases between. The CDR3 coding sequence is TGTGCCAGCCAAGGTGCGGCCGGGGAGTTTCCAGAGACCCAGTACTTC. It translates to CASQGAAGEFPETQYF.

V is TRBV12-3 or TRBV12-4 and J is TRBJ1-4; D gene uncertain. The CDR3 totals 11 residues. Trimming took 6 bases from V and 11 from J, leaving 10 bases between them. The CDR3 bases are TGTGCCAGCAGGTTAAGCGAGAAACTGTTTTTT. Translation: CASRLSEKLFF.

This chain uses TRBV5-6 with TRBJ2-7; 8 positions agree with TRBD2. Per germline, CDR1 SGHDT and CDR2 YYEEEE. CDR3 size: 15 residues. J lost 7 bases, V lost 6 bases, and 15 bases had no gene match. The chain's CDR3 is CASTVLAGGHREQYF. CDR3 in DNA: TGTGCCAGCACCGTACTGGCGGGGGGCCATCGGGAGCAGTACTTC.

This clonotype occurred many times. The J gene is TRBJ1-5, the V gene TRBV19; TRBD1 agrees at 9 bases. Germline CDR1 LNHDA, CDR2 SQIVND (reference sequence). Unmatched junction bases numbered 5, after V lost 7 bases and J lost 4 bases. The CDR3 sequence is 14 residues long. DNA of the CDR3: TGTGCCAGTACTCGGACAGGGGAAAATCAGCCCCAGCATTTT. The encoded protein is CASTRTGENQPQHF.

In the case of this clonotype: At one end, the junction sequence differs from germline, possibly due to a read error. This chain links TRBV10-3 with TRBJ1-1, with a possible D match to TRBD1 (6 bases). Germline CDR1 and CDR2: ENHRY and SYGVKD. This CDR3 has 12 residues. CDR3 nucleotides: TGTGCTGGGCAGGGGCCGAACACTCAAGCTTTCTTT. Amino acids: CAGQGPNTQAFF.

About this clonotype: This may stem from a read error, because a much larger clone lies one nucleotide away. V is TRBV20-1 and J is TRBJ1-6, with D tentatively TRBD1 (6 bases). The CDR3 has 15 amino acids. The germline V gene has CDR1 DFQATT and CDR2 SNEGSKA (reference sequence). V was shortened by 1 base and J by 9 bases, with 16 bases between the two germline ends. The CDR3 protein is CSARAKGVLGSPLHF. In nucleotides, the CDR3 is TGCAGTGCTAGAGCAAAGGGGGTACTAGGTTCACCCCTCCACTTT.

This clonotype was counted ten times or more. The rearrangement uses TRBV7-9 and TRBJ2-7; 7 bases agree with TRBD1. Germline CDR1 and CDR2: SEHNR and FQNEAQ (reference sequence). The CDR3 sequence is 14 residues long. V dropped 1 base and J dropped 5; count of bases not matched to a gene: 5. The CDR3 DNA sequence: TGTGCCAGCAGCTTAGGAAGGGGGCAAGACGAGCAGTACTTC. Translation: CASSLGRGQDEQYF.

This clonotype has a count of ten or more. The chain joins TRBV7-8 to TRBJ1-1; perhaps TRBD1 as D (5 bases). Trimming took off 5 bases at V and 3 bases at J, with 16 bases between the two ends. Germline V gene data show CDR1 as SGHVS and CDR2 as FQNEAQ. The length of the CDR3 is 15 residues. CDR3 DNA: TGTGCCAGCAGCCCCGGGACCTTTCGAGACACTGAAGCTTTCTTT. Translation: CASSPGTFRDTEAFF. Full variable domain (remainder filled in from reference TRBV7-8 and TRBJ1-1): GAGVSQSPRYKVAKRGQDVALRCDPISGHVSLFWYQQALGQGPEFLTYFQNEAQLDKSGLPSDRFFAERPEGSVSTLKIQRTQQEDSAVYLCASSPGTFRDTEAFFGQGTRLTVV.